This record covers a single TCR beta chain. Antigen specificity is unknown. The germline V gene encodes CDR1 LGHNA and CDR2 YNFKEQ. The CDR3 consists of 15 residues. Trimming pared 0 bases from V and 9 bases from J, leaving 15 bases between. Produced via immunoSEQ multiplex PCR; TCRdb's table is partial and in-frame only. The table shows around 47,000 clones, with 60% to 75% occurring only once. The entry originates in a study of vaccination effects on CD4 cells after COVID-19. On the study more broadly: It was two doses of either the BNT162b2 or mRNA-1273 vaccine that participants received. Both of the two convalescent patients gave a sample, one 16 days and one a week before vaccination.

The study's findings and limits: Both infection-induced and vaccine-induced clones contracted markedly at late post-vaccination timepoints.

Sequencing in the ViraFEST assay came after antigen-specific CD4+ T cells had been expanded with viral peptide pools, which were used to stimulate PBMC. The culture ran for nine to eleven days, and then CD4+ T cells were isolated. Documented for the person is a PCR-confirmed SARS-CoV-2 infection occurring between March and December 2020. The researchers cultured some 2.1 million PBMC per well with approximately 11 IU/ml IL-2 and around 9.5 ug/ml peptides. V and J are TRBV4-2 and TRBJ2-1, with a tentative D call TRBD2 (7 bases). The receptor was isolated from a human donor who had a prior SARS-CoV-2 infection. The sequences come from CD4+ T cells from PBMCs cultured with a peptide pool, collected before COVID-19 vaccination. The CDR3 DNA is TGTGCCAGCAGCCAAGAAATCGGGGGCGGGAGTGAGCAGTTCTTC. Its translation is CASSQEIGGGSEQFF.